The sequence of this T cell receptor beta chain was determined in a study of T-cell memory formation after mild COVID-19. Study information: Clusters were largely donor specific.

TCR alpha and TCR beta cDNA libraries carrying sample barcodes and UMIs came from 5'RACE with constant-segment primers. TCRdb passed the 5' RACE reads through MiXCR, listing each CDR3 protein once. The sample lists about 210,000 distinct CDR3 sequences; approximately 30% were seen once. About this clonotype itself: The antigen remains unidentified.

Whole-study findings and limits: Pre-infection memory carried some responding clones, suggesting that cross-reactive memory joined.

Germline CDR1 is KGHSH and CDR2 is LQKENI. The V end lost 0 bases, the J end lost 4 bases, and 9 bases lay between the germline ends. The CDR3 covers 15 residues. This TCR was sampled from an adult woman who had mild COVID-19 (a few samples of this study predate the infection). Cell type and time point are not known. The chain recombines TRBV18 with TRBJ2-2; D is uncertain. The source material was PBMCs or a T cell subset sorted from them (not recorded which). The CDR3 here is CASSPPTARTGELFF. CDR3 DNA sequence: TGTGCCAGCTCACCACCCACAGCTCGCACCGGGGAGCTGTTTTTT. Based on the CDR3 plus reference TRBV18 and TRBJ2-2, the full variable domain is NAGVMQNPRHLVRRRGQEARLRCSPMKGHSHVYWYRQLPEEGLKFMVYLQKENIIDESGMPKERFSAEFPKEGPSILRIQQVVRGDSAAYFCASSPPTARTGELFFGEGSRLTVL.